Below, 22 T cell receptor beta chains from the same sample are listed, as sequenced in a study of identical twins. TCRdb reprocessed the 5' RACE reads with MiXCR, giving one entry per CDR3 protein. The sample has 1.5 million to 2 million distinct CDR3 sequences, about 32% seen once; the top ten hold around 0.3%. Source material: cord blood. Receptors were obtained from a newborn girl in good health.

A few counts support this clonotype. The chain joins TRBV2 to TRBJ1-2, with D hard to call. V lost 3 bases and J lost 8, with 13 bases in between. The CDR3 is 13 residues long. Looked up from germline, CDR1 is SNHLY and CDR2 is FYNNEI. CDR3 sequence: CASSDRPSKGYTF. As DNA, the CDR3 is TGTGCCAGCAGTGACAGGCCCTCCAAGGGCTACACCTTC.

The sample holds a few counts of this clonotype. The V gene is TRBV2, the J gene TRBJ1-2; D is unclear. The germline CDR1 and CDR2 sequences are SNHLY and FYNNEI. The CDR3 runs 15 residues. Trimming cost V 5 bases and J 4 bases, with 17 bases left between them. CDR3 nucleotide sequence: TGTGCCAGCAGTCTAGGCGGCAGTGCTCCCTATGGCTACACCTTC. It encodes CASSLGGSAPYGYTF.

About this clonotype itself: At one end, the junction sequence differs from germline, possibly due to a read error. This chain links TRBV9 with TRBJ1-2; D gene unclear. The CDR3 is 14 residues long. Germline CDR1 SGDLS, CDR2 YYNGEE. In DNA, the CDR3 is TGTGCCAGCAGCGTAGAAGGCAGGATCTATGGCCACACCTTC. Protein: CASSVEGRIYGHTF.

The chain employs TRBV3-1 and TRBJ1-1; 9 bases match TRBD1. Germline CDR1 reads LGHDT; CDR2 reads YNNKEL (reference sequence). The CDR3 extends over 15 amino acids. V was pared by 4 bases and J by 4 bases, with 7 bases of the junction left unmatched. Here the CDR3 reads CASSRGTGSGTEAFF. In DNA, the CDR3 is TGTGCCAGCAGCCGAGGGACAGGGTCGGGCACTGAAGCTTTCTTT.

The chain employs TRBV27 and TRBJ1-4, with 11 bases identical to TRBD1. The germline V gene encodes CDR1 MNHEY and CDR2 SMNVEV (reference sequence). Unmatched junction bases numbered 11, after V lost 3 bases and J lost 8 bases. This CDR3 has 17 amino acids. This chain's CDR3 is CASSFEPRTGGGEKLFF. The CDR3 DNA is TGTGCCAGCAGTTTTGAGCCCCGGACAGGGGGCGGGGAAAAACTGTTTTTT. Based on the CDR3 plus reference TRBV27 and TRBJ1-4, the full variable domain is EAQVTQNPRYLITVTGKKLTVTCSQNMNHEYMSWYRQDPGLGLRQIYYSMNVEVTDKGDVPEGYKVSRKEKRNFPLILESPSPNQTSLYFCASSFEPRTGGGEKLFFGSGTQLSVL.

This clonotype was counted only a few times. V is TRBV3-1 and J is TRBJ1-6; D unresolved. Trimming left V 5 bases short and J 0 bases short, with 11 bases between. CDR3 length: 16 amino acids. Germline values: CDR1 LGHDT, CDR2 YNNKEL (reference sequence). CDR3 sequence (DNA): TGTGCCAGCAGCTCCTCGACGAGCTCCTATAATTCACCCCTCCACTTT. Amino acid sequence: CASSSSTSSYNSPLHF.

This clonotype has just a few counts. This chain uses TRBV5-1 with TRBJ2-7, with a possible D match to TRBD1 (6 bases). Germline CDR1 and CDR2: SGHRS and YFSETQ. Trimming removed 0 bases at V and 3 bases at J, with 16 bases between. This CDR3 is built from 16 residues. The CDR3: CASSLAGTTTFYEQYF. CDR3 DNA sequence: TGCGCCAGCAGCTTGGCCGGGACAACTACTTTCTACGAGCAGTACTTC.

This clonotype was seen a few times. This chain links TRBV3-1 with TRBJ2-1; weak D call: TRBD2 (6 bases). Germline CDR1 and CDR2: LGHDT and YNNKEL (reference sequence). V lost 0 bases and J lost 0, with 9 bases in between. The CDR3 contains 16 residues. The CDR3, as DNA: TGTGCCAGCAGCCAAGATCTGACTAGCTCCTACAATGAGCAGTTCTTC. This sequence encodes CASSQDLTSSYNEQFF.

This clonotype was found a few times. This chain uses TRBV5-8 with TRBJ2-5; tentative D call: TRBD1 (5 bases). This CDR3 has 15 amino acids. Germline V gene sequence: CDR1 SGHTS, CDR2 YDEGEE. V lost 0 bases to trimming and J lost 2 bases, with 11 bases between them. The CDR3 DNA reads as TGTGCCAGCAGCTTGGGTCAGGGCTTTCAAGAGACCCAGTACTTC. It encodes CASSLGQGFQETQYF.

This clonotype was counted at least ten times. The rearrangement joins TRBV20-1 to TRBJ1-2; D gene ambiguous. V gave up 0 bases and J gave up 9 bases, with 5 bases separating them. CDR1 and CDR2 from the germline V gene are DFQATT and SNEGSKA (reference sequence). The CDR3 is 10 residues long. The CDR3 loop reads CSARDDSYTF. CDR3 nucleotides: TGCAGTGCTAGAGATGACAGCTACACCTTC.

The genes are TRBV10-3 and TRBJ1-1; 7 bases are a match to TRBD1. The CDR3 is 14 residues long. CDR1 is ENHRY, CDR2 SYGVKD, per germline. V dropped 10 bases and J dropped 1; count of bases not matched to a gene: 9. The CDR3 DNA is TGTGCCACCAGCCAAGGGGGCGCGAACACTGAAGCTTTCTTT. Amino acids: CATSQGGANTEAFF.

This clonotype was observed at least ten times. Here the CDR3 reads CASSLDGGTQETQYF. CDR3 in DNA: TGTGCCAGCAGCTTAGATGGGGGAACACAAGAGACCCAGTACTTC. This chain joins TRBV11-1 and TRBJ2-5; D assignment may be TRBD1 or TRBD2 (5 bases each). V was clipped by 1 base and J by 2 bases, with 11 bases between them. The germline CDR1 and CDR2 sequences are SGHAT and FQDESV (reference sequence). This CDR3 has 15 residues.

This clonotype was found a few times. The chain couples TRBV4-2 to TRBJ1-1; 8 bases align to TRBD1. Germline V gene lookup returns CDR1 LGHNA and CDR2 YNFKEQ. V lost 0 bases, J lost 3 bases, and 3 bases stayed unmatched. The CDR3 is made up of 15 amino acids. The CDR3 loop reads CASSQDETGDTEAFF. In DNA, the CDR3 is TGTGCCAGCAGCCAAGACGAGACAGGGGACACTGAAGCTTTCTTT.

V usage is TRBV20-1 and J usage is TRBJ2-2; either TRBD1 or TRBD2 may fit D (5 bases each). Per the germline V gene, CDR1 is DFQATT and CDR2 is SNEGSKA (reference sequence). The CDR3 has 14 amino acids. Trimming took 3 bases from V and 0 from J, leaving 8 bases between them. As DNA, the CDR3 is TGCAGTGCTAGGGGGGAGCCGAACACCGGGGAGCTGTTTTTT. This encodes CSARGEPNTGELFF.

The CDR3 sequence: CASSDRKSTDTQYF. Written as DNA, the CDR3 is TGTGCCAGCAGTGACAGGAAAAGCACAGATACGCAGTATTTT. The chain links TRBV25-1 to TRBJ2-3, with D unclear. Trimming cost V 3 bases and J 0 bases, with 7 bases left between them. Germline values: CDR1 MGHDK, CDR2 SYGVNS. The CDR3 totals 14 residues.

The gene calls are TRBV5-1 and TRBJ2-3; 9 bases are shared with TRBD2. Unmatched junction bases numbered 7, after V lost 2 bases and J lost 6 bases. The CDR3 consists of 15 residues. CDR1 SGHRS and CDR2 YFSETQ come from the germline V gene. CDR3 residues: CASSFAGGGDDTQYF. The CDR3 nucleotides are TGCGCCAGCAGCTTTGCGGGCGGGGGGGACGATACGCAGTATTTT.

This clonotype has only a few counts. The chain couples TRBV18 to TRBJ2-5, with D maybe TRBD1 (7 bases). Trimming removed 2 bases at V and 2 bases at J, with 12 bases between. The CDR3 is 15 amino acids. Germline CDR1 reads KGHSH; CDR2 reads LQKENI. The CDR3 region is CASSPGGTAQETQYF. The CDR3 DNA is TGTGCCAGCTCACCAGGGGGGACAGCACAAGAGACCCAGTACTTC.

This clonotype was picked up many times. The genes are TRBV29-1 and TRBJ2-7, with D tentatively TRBD2 (6 bases). Between the trimmed V and J ends, which lost 4 bases and 4 bases, there was a span of 14 bases. This CDR3 spans 13 amino acids. Germline V lookup: CDR1 SQVTM, CDR2 ANQGSEA. The CDR3 DNA reads as TGCAGCGTTGTCCCGGGAGTAAAGTACGAGCAGTACTTC. It encodes CSVVPGVKYEQYF.

This clonotype was counted between two and nine times. CDR3 coding DNA: TGTGCCAGCAGCCGTGACAGGGCCGGCTACACCTTC. Translation gives CASSRDRAGYTF. This rearrangement joins TRBV7-9 to TRBJ1-2; 7 bases agree with TRBD1. The CDR3 extends over 12 amino acids. Trimming took 5 bases from V and 8 from J; bases not matched to a gene: 5. Per the germline V gene, CDR1 is SEHNR and CDR2 is FQNEAQ (reference sequence).

About this clonotype: One end of the junction varies from germline; a read error may be responsible. J is TRBJ2-3 and V is TRBV5-1; tentative D call: TRBD1 (6 bases). Germline CDR1 and CDR2: SGHRS and YFSETQ. The CDR3 covers 13 residues. The CDR3 DNA reads as TGCACCAGCAGAAGGGACAACACAGATACGCAGTATTTT. This codes for CTSRRDNTDTQYF.

J is TRBJ2-6 and V is TRBV5-1; D remains unclear. The length of the CDR3 is 15 residues. Germline V lookup: CDR1 SGHRS, CDR2 YFSETQ. Trimming cost V 2 bases and J 1 base, with 7 bases left between them. The CDR3 nucleotides are TGCGCCAGCAGCTTTTACACGTCTGGGGCCAACGTCCTGACTTTC. Translation: CASSFYTSGANVLTF.

This clonotype was recorded a few times. CDR3 region: CASSFRPLAEYNEQFF. The CDR3 DNA is TGTGCCAGCAGCTTTAGGCCGCTAGCGGAGTACAATGAGCAGTTCTTC. The chain combines TRBV7-2 with TRBJ2-1, with 7 bases matching TRBD2. The junction had 9 bases not matched to a gene; V was cut back by 3 bases and J by 4 bases. The CDR3 is 16 amino acids. The germline gives CDR1 SGHTA, CDR2 FQGNSA.